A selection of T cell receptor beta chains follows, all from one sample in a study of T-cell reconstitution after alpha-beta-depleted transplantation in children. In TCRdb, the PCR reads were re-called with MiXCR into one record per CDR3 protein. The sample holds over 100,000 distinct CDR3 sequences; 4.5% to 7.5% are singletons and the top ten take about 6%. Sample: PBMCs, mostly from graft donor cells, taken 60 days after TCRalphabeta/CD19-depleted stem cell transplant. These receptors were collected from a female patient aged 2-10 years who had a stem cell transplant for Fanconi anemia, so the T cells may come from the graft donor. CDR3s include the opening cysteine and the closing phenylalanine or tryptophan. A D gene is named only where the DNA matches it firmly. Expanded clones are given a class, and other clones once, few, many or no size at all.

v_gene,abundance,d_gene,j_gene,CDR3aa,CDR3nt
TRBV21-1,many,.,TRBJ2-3,CASSKNFEGTGTDTQYF,TGTGCCAGCAGCAAAAATTTTGAGGGAACTGGCACAGATACGCAGTATTTT
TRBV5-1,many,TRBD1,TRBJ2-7,CASSPRDRGEQYF,TGCGCCAGCAGCCCACGGGACAGGGGCGAGCAGTACTTC
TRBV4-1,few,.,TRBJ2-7,CASSQGYGVAYEQYF,TGCGCCAGCAGCCAAGGGTACGGGGTGGCCTACGAGCAGTACTTC
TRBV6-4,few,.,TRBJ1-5,CASSDSRQRNQPQHF,TGTGCCAGCAGTGACTCTAGACAGCGCAATCAGCCCCAGCATTTT
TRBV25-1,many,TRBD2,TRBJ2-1,CASSARTSGSYNEQFF,TGTGCCAGCAGTGCGCGGACTAGCGGGTCCTACAATGAGCAGTTCTTC
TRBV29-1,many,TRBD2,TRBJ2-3,CSVERSSGVGDTQYF,TGCAGCGTTGAAAGAAGTAGCGGGGTGGGAGATACGCAGTATTTT
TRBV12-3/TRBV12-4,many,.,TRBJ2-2,CASSLSGANTGELFF,TGTGCCAGCAGTTTGTCGGGGGCGAACACCGGGGAGCTGTTTTTT
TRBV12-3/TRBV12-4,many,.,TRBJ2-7,CASSLVPGVSYEQYF,TGTGCCAGCAGTTTAGTGCCAGGGGTTTCCTACGAGCAGTACTTC
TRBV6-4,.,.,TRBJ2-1,CASSDSGSGSGEQFF,TGTGCCAGCAGTGACTCCGGGTCTGGTAGCGGTGAGCAGTTCTTC
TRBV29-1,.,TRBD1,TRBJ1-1,CSVPTPDRGTEAFF,TGCAGCGTCCCCACCCCGGACAGGGGCACTGAAGCTTTCTTT
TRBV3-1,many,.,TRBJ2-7,CASSHTDGGQVQYF,TGTGCCAGCAGCCATACGGACGGAGGGCAGGTGCAGTACTTC
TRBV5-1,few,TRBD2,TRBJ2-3,CASSLVREGRTDTQYF,TGCGCCAGCAGCTTGGTACGGGAGGGCCGCACAGATACGCAGTATTTT
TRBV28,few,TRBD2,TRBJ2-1,CASSLYLTSGSHNEQFF,TGTGCCAGCAGTTTATACTTGACTAGCGGGAGCCACAATGAGCAGTTCTTC
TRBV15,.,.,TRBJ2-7,CATSSVRIYEQYF,TGTGCCACCAGCAGTGTGAGAATCTACGAGCAGTACTTC
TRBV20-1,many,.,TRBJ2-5,CSARGTWETQYF,TGCAGTGCTAGGGGGACGTGGGAGACCCAGTACTTC
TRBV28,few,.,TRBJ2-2,CASRTGYTGELFF,TGTGCCAGCAGGACAGGATACACCGGGGAGCTGTTTTTT
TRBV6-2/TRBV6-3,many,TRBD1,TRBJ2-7,CASTLTGALYEQYF,TGTGCCAGCACCCTGACAGGGGCGCTCTACGAGCAGTACTTC
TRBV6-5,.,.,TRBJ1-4,CASSYDIRGTNEKLFF,TGTGCCAGCAGTTACGACATCAGGGGTACTAATGAAAAACTGTTTTTT
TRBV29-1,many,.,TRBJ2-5,CSVSPRVGETQYF,TGCAGCGTTTCTCCAAGGGTTGGGGAGACCCAGTACTTC
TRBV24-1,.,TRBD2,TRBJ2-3,CATSGMRGGHTQYF,TGTGCCACCAGTGGGATGCGGGGGGGGCATACGCAGTATTTT
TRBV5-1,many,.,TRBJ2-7,CASSFGQGSHEQYF,TGCGCCAGCAGCTTTGGGCAGGGAAGCCACGAGCAGTACTTC
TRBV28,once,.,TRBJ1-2,CASSFGATNYGYTF,TGTGCCAGCAGTTTTGGGGCAACTAACTATGGCTACACCTTC
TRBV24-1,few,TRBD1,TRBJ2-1,CATSESGTGYNEQFF,TGTGCCACCAGTGAGTCCGGGACAGGTTACAATGAGCAGTTCTTC
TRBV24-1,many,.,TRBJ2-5,CATSDSLTGGETQYF,TGTGCCACCAGTGATTCCCTCACCGGGGGAGAGACCCAGTACTTC
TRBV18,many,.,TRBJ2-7,CASSTSGGSYEQYF,TGTGCCAGCTCAACCTCCGGGGGCTCCTACGAGCAGTACTTC
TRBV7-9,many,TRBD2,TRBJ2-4,CASSLATGTSQNIQYF,TGTGCCAGCAGCTTAGCGACCGGGACTAGCCAAAACATTCAGTACTTC
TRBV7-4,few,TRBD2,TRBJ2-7,CASSLVYDRERWTSGENPPTEQYF,TGTGCCAGCAGCTTAGTTTATGACAGGGAAAGATGGACTAGCGGAGAGAATCCCCCTACGGAGCAGTACTTC
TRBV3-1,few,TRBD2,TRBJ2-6,CASSQRGGSGANVLTF,TGTGCCAGCAGCCAGCGGGGGGGCTCTGGGGCCAACGTCCTGACTTTC
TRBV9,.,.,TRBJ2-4,CASSVGWQAKNIQYF,TGTGCCAGCAGCGTAGGGTGGCAGGCCAAAAACATTCAGTACTTC
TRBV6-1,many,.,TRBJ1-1,CASSEMGLTEAFF,TGTGCCAGCAGTGAAATGGGCCTGACTGAAGCTTTCTTT
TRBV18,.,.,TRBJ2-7,CASSVDSPPSYEQYF,TGTGCCAGCTCAGTAGACAGTCCACCCTCCTACGAGCAGTACTTC
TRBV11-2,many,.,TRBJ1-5,CASSLFGNQPQHF,TGTGCCAGCAGCTTATTCGGAAATCAGCCCCAGCATTTT
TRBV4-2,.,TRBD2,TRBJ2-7,CASSQGLADSYEQYF,TGTGCCAGCAGCCAGGGACTAGCGGACTCCTACGAGCAGTACTTC
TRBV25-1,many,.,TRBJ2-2,CASSENYPNTGELFF,TGTGCCAGCAGTGAGAACTACCCGAACACCGGGGAGCTGTTTTTT
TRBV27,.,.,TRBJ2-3,CASVGDTQYF,TGTGCCAGCGTGGGGGATACGCAGTATTTT
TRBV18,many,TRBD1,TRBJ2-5,CASSPRSRGRDRETQYF,TGTGCCAGCTCACCTAGGTCCAGGGGGCGAGACAGAGAGACCCAGTACTTC
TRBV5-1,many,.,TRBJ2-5,CASSFAGQETQYF,TGCGCCAGCAGCTTTGCGGGGCAAGAGACCCAGTACTTC
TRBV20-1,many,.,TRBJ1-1,CSARGVRKF,TGCAGTGCTAGAGGAGTAAGGAAGTTT
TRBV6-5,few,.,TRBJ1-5,CASSYRGRSNQPQHF,TGTGCCAGCAGTTACCGGGGTAGAAGCAATCAGCCCCAGCATTTT
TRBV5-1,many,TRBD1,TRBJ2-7,CASSLFDRDYEQYF,TGCGCCAGCAGCTTGTTCGACAGGGACTACGAGCAGTACTTC
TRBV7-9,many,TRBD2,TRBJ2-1,CASSLEGRLAGLYNEQFF,TGTGCCAGCAGCTTAGAAGGGAGACTAGCGGGACTATACAATGAGCAGTTCTTC
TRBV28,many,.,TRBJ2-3,CASSLGIAPTDTQYF,TGTGCCAGCAGTTTGGGTATAGCTCCCACAGATACGCAGTATTTT
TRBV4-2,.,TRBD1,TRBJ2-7,CASSQTEGTEFYEQYF,TGTGCCAGCAGCCAAACTGAAGGGACAGAGTTCTACGAGCAGTACTTC
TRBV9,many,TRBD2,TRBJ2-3,CASSVVSAGDPTDTQYF,TGTGCCAGCAGCGTAGTTTCTGCGGGGGACCCCACAGATACGCAGTATTTT
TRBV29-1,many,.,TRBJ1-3,CSVVQDISGNTIYF,TGCAGCGTTGTACAGGATATCTCTGGAAACACCATATATTTT
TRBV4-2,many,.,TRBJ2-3,CASSHPQEDTQYF,TGTGCCAGCAGCCACCCACAGGAAGATACGCAGTATTTT
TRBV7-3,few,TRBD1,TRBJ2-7,CASSVGQGGPYEQYF,TGTGCCAGCAGCGTGGGACAGGGGGGTCCCTACGAGCAGTACTTC
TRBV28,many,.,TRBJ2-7,CASRHPGGSRYEQYF,TGTGCCAGCAGGCACCCCGGGGGATCCCGTTACGAGCAGTACTTC
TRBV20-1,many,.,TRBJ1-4,CSARDSTRTNEKLFF,TGCAGTGCTAGAGATAGTACAAGGACTAATGAAAAACTGTTTTTT
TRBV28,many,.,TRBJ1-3,CASRDRSSSGNTIYF,TGTGCCAGCAGGGACAGATCCTCCTCTGGAAACACCATATATTTT
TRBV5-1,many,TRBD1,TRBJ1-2,CASSLDRGRYGYTF,TGCGCCAGCAGCTTGGACAGGGGACGATATGGCTACACCTTC
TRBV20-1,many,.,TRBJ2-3,CSATLARDTQYF,TGCAGTGCTACCCTAGCTAGGGATACGCAGTATTTT
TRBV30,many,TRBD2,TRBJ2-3,CAWSSGVGDTQYF,TGTGCCTGGAGTAGCGGGGTTGGGGATACGCAGTATTTT
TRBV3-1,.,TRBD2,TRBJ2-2,CASSHRGSGSWAGELFF,TGTGCCTCCAGCCACCGGGGCAGCGGGAGCTGGGCCGGGGAGCTGTTTTTT
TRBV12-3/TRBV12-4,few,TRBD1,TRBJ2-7,CASSLGDRAEQYF,TGTGCCAGCAGTTTAGGCGACAGGGCCGAGCAGTACTTC